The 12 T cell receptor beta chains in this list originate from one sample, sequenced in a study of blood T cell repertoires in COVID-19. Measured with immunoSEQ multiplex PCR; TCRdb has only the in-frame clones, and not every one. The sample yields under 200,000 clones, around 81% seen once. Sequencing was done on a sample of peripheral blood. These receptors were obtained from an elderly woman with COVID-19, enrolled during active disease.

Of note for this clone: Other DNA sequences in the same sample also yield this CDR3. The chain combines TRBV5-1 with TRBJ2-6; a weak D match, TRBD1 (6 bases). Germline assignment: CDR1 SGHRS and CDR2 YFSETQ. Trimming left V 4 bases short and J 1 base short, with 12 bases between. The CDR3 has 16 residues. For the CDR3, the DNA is TGCGCCAGCAGCCCCCGGACAGCGTCTGGGGCCAACGTCCTGACTTTC. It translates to CASSPRTASGANVLTF.

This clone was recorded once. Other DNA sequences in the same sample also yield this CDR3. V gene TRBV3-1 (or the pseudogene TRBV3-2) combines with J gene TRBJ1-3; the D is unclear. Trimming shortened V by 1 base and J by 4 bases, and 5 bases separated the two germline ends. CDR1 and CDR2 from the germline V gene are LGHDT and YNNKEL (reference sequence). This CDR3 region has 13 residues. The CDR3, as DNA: TGTGCCAGCAGCCAAGCACTAGGAAACACCATATATTTT. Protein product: CASSQALGNTIYF.

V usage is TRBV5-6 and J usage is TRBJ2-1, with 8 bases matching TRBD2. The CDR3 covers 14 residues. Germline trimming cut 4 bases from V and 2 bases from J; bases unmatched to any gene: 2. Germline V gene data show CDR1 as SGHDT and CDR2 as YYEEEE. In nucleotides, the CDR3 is TGTGCCAGCAGCGGGGGACTAGCCTACAATGAGCAGTTCTTC. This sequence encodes CASSGGLAYNEQFF.

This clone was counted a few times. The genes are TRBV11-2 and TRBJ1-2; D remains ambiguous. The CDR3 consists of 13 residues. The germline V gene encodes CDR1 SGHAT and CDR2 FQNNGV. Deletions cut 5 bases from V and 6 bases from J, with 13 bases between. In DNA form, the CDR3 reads TGTGCCAGCAGCCCCCCGGGAATAGATGGCTACACCTTC. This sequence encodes CASSPPGIDGYTF.

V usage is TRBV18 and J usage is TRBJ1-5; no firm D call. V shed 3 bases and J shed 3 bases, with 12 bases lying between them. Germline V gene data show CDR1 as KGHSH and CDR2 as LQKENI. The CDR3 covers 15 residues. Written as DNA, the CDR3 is TGTGCCAGCTCACCGGATCCAGGCTACAATCAGCCCCAGCATTTT. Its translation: CASSPDPGYNQPQHF.

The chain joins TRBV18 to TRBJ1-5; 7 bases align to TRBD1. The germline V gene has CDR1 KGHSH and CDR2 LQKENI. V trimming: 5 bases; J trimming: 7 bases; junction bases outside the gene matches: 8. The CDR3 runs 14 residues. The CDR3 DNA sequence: TGTGCCAGCTCAGCGTCGACAGGGCAACAGCCCCAGCATTTT. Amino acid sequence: CASSASTGQQPQHF.

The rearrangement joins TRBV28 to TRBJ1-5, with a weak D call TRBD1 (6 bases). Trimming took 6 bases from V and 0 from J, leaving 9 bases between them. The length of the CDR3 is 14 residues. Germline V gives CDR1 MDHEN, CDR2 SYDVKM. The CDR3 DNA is TGTGCCAGCAGACAGGGATATAGCAATCAGCCCCAGCATTTT. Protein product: CASRQGYSNQPQHF.

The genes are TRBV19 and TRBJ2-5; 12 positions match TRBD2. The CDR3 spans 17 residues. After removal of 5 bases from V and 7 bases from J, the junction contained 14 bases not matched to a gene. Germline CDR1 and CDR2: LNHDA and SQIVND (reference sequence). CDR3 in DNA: TGTGCCAGTAGTTCTTCCCCCTCTAGCGGGAGGGCCGGGACCCAGTACTTC. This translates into CASSSSPSSGRAGTQYF.

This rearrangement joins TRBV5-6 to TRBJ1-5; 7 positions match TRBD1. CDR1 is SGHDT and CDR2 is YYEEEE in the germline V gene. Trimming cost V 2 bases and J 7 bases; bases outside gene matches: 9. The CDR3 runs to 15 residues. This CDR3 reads CASSFFQGGGQPQHF. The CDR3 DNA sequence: TGTGCCAGCAGCTTCTTCCAGGGGGGAGGCCAGCCCCAGCATTTT.

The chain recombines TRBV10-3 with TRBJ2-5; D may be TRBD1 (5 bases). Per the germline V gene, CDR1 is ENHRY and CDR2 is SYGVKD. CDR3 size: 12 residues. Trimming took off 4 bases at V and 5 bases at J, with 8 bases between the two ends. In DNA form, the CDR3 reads TGTGCCATCAGTGGGACAACGGAGACCCAGTACTTC. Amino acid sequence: CAISGTTETQYF.

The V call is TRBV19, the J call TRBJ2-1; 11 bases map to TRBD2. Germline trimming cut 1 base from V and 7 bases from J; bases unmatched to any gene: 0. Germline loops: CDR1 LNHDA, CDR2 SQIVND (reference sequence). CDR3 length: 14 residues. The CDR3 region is CASSIGTSGNEQFF. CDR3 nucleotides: TGTGCCAGTAGTATAGGGACTAGCGGGAATGAGCAGTTCTTC.

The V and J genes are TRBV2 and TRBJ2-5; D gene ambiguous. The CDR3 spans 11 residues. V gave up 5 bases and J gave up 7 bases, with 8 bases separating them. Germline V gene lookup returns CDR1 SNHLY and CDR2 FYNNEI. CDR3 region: CASSPLGTQYF. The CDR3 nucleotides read TGTGCCAGCAGTCCCCTCGGGACCCAGTACTTC.